This T cell receptor beta chain was recorded in a study of spatial heterogeneity in lung cancer. Study overall: Consistent detection of more beta-chain than alpha-chain sequences was observed.

V trimming: 4 bases; J trimming: 11 bases; junction bases outside the gene matches: 12. Per the germline V gene, CDR1 is MNHNY and CDR2 is SVGAGI (reference sequence). This CDR3 is 15 amino acids long. Time point described: sample taken at primary tumor resection. Unsorted samples of tumor, nontumor lung or frozen PBMC had their whole RNA sequenced. The donors comprised 60 to 85 untreated early-stage non-small cell lung cancer patients. Using its own MiXCR run on the 5' RACE reads, TCRdb lists one record per CDR3 protein. This repertoire shows approximately 12,000 distinct CDR3 sequences, about 5.1% found once; its top ten account for roughly two fifths. This clonotype was found many times. The size of this beta chain means little, since it is a stray read in a library made for alpha chains.

The chain couples TRBV6-6 to TRBJ1-4; 8 bases map to TRBD1. This material consisted of lung tumor tissue, taken at surgery. The source is a human donor with early-stage non-small cell lung cancer. In DNA form, the CDR3 reads TGTGCCAGCAGTTTCGTACAGGGGGGAGTAGATAAACTGTTTTTT. Its translation is CASSFVQGGVDKLFF.